The T cell receptor beta chain described here comes from a study of PD-1 blockade in classical Hodgkin lymphoma. The table came from immunoSEQ multiplex PCR; TCRdb's copy has only in-frame clones and leaves some out. The table has some 13,000 clones, around 76% seen once. Every one of the patients relapsed after autologous stem cell transplantation (brentuximab vedotin exposure was variable). J lost 3 bases, V lost 4 bases, and 6 bases had no gene match. The CDR3 is made up of 14 amino acids. Germline V gene lookup returns CDR1 SGHRS and CDR2 YFSETQ. The clonotype comes from a human donor with classical Hodgkin lymphoma. Sequences were derived from peripheral blood mononuclear cells (PBMCs), sampled at baseline. This chain links TRBV5-1 with TRBJ1-1, with TRBD1 identical over 7 bases. This CDR3 reads CASSPEGQYTEAFF. CDR3 nucleotide sequence: TGCGCCAGCAGCCCGGAGGGACAGTACACTGAAGCTTTCTTT.